The clone carrying this T cell receptor beta chain was counted ten times or more. Its antigen remains unknown. This sample was included in a study of post-analysis software for immune sequencing data. Study as a whole: Clinical courses comprised relapsing-remitting, secondary progressive and progressive-relapsing multiple sclerosis. Study-level results: Patients showed TRBV5-6, TRBV5-1 and TRBV20-1 among 4 or 5 TRBV segments more frequent than in controls. Samples made in the same batch grouped tightly together by F measure. Controls had significantly higher normalized Chao1 diversity than multiple sclerosis patients.

TCR beta cDNA libraries had unique molecular identifiers. The authors obtained 540,000 or so cDNA molecules from roughly 1 to 10 million T cells. Each CDR3 protein is one row after TCRdb ran MiXCR on the PCR reads. The profile shows about 260,000 distinct CDR3 sequences, 36% of them singletons. The trim removed 3 bases at V and 4 bases at J, leaving 2 bases unmatched. Germline loops: CDR1 SEHNR, CDR2 FQNEAQ (reference sequence). This CDR3 has 13 residues. The source is a girl aged 5-17 years with multiple sclerosis. The chain carries TRBV7-9 and TRBJ2-7; 8 nucleotides agree with TRBD2. The sequencing sample was made of blood. CDR3 coding DNA: TGTGCCAGCAGCTTCGCGGGGGGTTACGAGCAGTACTTC. As protein: CASSFAGGYEQYF.